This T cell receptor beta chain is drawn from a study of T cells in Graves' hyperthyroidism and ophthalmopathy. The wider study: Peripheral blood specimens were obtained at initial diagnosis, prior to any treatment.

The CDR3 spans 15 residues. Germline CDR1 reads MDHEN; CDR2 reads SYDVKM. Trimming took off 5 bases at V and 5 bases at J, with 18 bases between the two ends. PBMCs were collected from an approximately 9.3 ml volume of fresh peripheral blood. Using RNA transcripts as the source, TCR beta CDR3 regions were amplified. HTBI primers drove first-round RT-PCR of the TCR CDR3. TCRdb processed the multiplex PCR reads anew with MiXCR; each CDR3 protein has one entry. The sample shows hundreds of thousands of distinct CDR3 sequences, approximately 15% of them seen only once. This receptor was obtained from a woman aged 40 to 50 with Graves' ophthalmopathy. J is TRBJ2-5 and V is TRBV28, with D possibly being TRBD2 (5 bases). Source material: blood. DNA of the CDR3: TGTGCCAGCAGTGCCCCCGAGGGCCCCCGGGAGACCCAGTACTTC. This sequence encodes CASSAPEGPRETQYF.